This T cell receptor beta chain was identified during a study of human T cells and chemical hapten exposure. TCRdb fed the RACE reads into MiXCR, producing one record per CDR3 protein. The top ten clones hold 3% to 4% of a sample with more than 90,000 distinct CDR3 sequences, roughly 10% of them seen once. The sample's time point: patch test 2, 6 weeks after DPC sensitization. Treatment here: therapeutic diphenylcyclopropenone sensitization with weekly scalp DPC. This clonotype came up many times. After removal of 3 bases from V and 8 bases from J, the junction contained 9 bases not matched to a gene. The CDR3 consists of 16 residues. Germline CDR1 is LGHNA and CDR2 is YNFKEQ.

This TCR derives from a woman in her thirties or forties with alopecia areata. Some clones in this sample may be carry-over from other donors' samples. Sequencing used whole blood, obtained in connection with sensitization to the hapten diphenylcyclopropenone (DPC). V gene TRBV4-2 combines with J gene TRBJ2-4; 11 bases match TRBD2. Here the CDR3 reads CASSHFRGTSGDIQYF. The CDR3 nucleotides read TGTGCCAGCAGCCATTTCCGCGGGACTAGCGGAGACATTCAGTACTTC.